This T cell receptor beta chain was sequenced for a study of blood T cell repertoires in COVID-19. Between the trimmed V and J ends, which lost 5 bases and 4 bases, there was a span of 8 bases. Germline CDR1 MNHEY, CDR2 SMNVEV (reference sequence). CDR3 length equals 12 residues. In the authors' workflow: Estimation of nucleated cell counts relied on the amplification of reference gene primers. TCRdb keeps only in-frame clones here, not all; method: immunoSEQ multiplex PCR. The DNA was the basis for D and trimming; V, J and clone size are from that table. The top ten hold 1.3% of the sample, which has almost 300,000 clones, about 88% seen once.

This chain connects TRBV27 to TRBJ1-1; D is perhaps TRBD1 (6 bases). Input material: peripheral blood. The TCR comes from a man aged 65-85 years with acute or convalescent COVID-19. The CDR3 sequence: CASSVGGTEAFF. The CDR3 DNA reads as TGTGCCAGCAGTGTAGGGGGCACTGAAGCTTTCTTT.